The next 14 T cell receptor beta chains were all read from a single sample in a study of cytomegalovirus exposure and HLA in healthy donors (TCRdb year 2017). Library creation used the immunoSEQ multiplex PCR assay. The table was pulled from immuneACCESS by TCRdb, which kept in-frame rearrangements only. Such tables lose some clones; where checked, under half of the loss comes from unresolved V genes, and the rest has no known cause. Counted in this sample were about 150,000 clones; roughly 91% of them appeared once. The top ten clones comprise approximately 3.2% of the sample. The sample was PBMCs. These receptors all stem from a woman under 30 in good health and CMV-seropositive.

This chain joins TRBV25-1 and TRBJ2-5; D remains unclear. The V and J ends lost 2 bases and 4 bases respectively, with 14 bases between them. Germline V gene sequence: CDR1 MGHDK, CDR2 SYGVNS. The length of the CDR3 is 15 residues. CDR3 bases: TGTGCCAGCAGTGAACCCCGGTATAGTGGAGAGACCCAGTACTTC. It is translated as CASSEPRYSGETQYF.

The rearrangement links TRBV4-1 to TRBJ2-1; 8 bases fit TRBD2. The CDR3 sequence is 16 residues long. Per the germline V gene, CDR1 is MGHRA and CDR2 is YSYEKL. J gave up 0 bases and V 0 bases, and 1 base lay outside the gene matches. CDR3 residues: CASSQEGLVSYNEQFF. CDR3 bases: TGCGCCAGCAGCCAAGAGGGACTAGTCTCCTACAATGAGCAGTTCTTC.

CDR3 nucleotide sequence: TGCGCCAGCAGTCATGACGGAGAATCCTACGAGCAGTACTTC. It yields the protein CASSHDGESYEQYF. This chain joins TRBV5-1 and TRBJ2-7; D is unresolved. V lost 5 bases and J 1 base, leaving 13 bases between the germline ends. The CDR3 runs to 14 residues. Germline V gene data show CDR1 as SGHRS and CDR2 as YFSETQ.

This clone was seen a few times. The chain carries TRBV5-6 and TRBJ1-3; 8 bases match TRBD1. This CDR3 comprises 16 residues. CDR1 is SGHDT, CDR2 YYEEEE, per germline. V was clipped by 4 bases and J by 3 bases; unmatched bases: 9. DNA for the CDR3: TGTGCCAGCAGCGGAGTGGACAGGGTGGTTGGAAACACCATATATTTT. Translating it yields CASSGVDRVVGNTIYF.

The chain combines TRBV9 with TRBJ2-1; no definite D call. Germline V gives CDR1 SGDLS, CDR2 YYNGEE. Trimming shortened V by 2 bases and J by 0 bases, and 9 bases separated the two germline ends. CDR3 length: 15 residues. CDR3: CASSVLQSSYNEQFF. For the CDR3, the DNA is TGTGCCAGCAGCGTCTTACAGAGCTCCTACAATGAGCAGTTCTTC.

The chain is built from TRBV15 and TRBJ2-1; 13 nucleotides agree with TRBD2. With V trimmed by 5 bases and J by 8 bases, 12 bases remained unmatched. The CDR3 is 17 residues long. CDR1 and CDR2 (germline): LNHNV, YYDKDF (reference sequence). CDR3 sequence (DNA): TGTGCCACCAGCTGGAGGGGTGGGACTAGCGGGATTGATGAGCAGTTCTTC. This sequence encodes CATSWRGGTSGIDEQFF. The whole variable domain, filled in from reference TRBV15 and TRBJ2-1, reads DAMVIQNPRYQVTQFGKPVTLSCSQTLNHNVMYWYQQKSSQAPKLLFHYYDKDFNNEADTPDNFQSRRPNTSFCFLDIRSPGLGDTAMYLCATSWRGGTSGIDEQFFGPGTRLTVL.

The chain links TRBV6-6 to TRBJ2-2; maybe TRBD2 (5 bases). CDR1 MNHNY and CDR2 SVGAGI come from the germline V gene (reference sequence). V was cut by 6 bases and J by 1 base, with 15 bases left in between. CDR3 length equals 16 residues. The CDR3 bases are TGTGCCAGCAGACCCTCGCTCGGACTGAACACCGGGGAGCTGTTTTTT. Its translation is CASRPSLGLNTGELFF.

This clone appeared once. CDR3 protein: CASSPRSGNTIYF. As DNA, the CDR3 is TGTGCCAGCAGCCCCCGCTCTGGAAACACCATATATTTT. The rearrangement uses TRBV9 and TRBJ1-3; D is ambiguous. This CDR3 comprises 13 residues. V lost 4 bases and J lost 0, with 5 bases in between. The germline V gene has CDR1 SGDLS and CDR2 YYNGEE. The full variable domain, with the rest looked up from reference TRBV9 and TRBJ1-3, is DSGVTQTPKHLITATGQRVTLRCSPRSGDLSVYWYQQSLDQGLQFLIQYYNGEERAKGNILERFSAQQFPDLHSELNLSSLELGDSALYFCASSPRSGNTIYFGEGSWLTVV.

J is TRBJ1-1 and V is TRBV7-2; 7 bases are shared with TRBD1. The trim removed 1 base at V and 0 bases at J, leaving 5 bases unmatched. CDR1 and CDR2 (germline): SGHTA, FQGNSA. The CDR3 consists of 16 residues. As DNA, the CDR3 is TGTGCCAGCAGCTTAGAAGGGGGCACCTTGAACACTGAAGCTTTCTTT. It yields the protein CASSLEGGTLNTEAFF.

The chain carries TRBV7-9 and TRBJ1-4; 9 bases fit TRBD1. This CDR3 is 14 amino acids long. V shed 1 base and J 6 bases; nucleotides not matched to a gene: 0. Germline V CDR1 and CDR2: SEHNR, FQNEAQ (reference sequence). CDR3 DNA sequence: TGTGCCAGCAGCTTAGGACAGGGGGATGAAAAACTGTTTTTT. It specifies CASSLGQGDEKLFF.

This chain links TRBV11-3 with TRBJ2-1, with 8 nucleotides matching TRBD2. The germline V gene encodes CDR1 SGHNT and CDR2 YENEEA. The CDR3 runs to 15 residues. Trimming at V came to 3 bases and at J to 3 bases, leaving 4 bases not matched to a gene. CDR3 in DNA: TGTGCCAGCAGCTTCACGGGACTAGTCTACAATGAGCAGTTCTTC. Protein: CASSFTGLVYNEQFF.

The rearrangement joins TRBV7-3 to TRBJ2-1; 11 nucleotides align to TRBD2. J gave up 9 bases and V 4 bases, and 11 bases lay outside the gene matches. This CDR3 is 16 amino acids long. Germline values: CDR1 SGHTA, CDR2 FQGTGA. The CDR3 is CASSSGLAGKGGEQFF. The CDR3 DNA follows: TGTGCCAGCAGCTCCGGACTAGCGGGCAAAGGGGGTGAGCAGTTCTTC.

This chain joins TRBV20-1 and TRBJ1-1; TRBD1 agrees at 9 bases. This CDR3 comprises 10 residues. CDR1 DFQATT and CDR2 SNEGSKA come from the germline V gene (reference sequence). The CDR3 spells CSIRQGGAFF. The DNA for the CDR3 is TGCAGCATCCGACAGGGGGGGGCTTTCTTT.

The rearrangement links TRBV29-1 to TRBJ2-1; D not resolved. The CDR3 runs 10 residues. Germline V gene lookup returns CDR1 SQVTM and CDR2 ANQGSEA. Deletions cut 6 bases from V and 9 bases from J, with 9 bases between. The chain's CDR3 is CSVETGEQFF. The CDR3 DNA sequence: TGCAGCGTAGAGACTGGTGAGCAGTTCTTC.